The rows below give T cell receptor beta chains drawn from one sample of a study of naive and memory T cell subsets. TCRdb reanalysed the UMI-ligation and nested PCR reads using MiXCR and keeps one entry per CDR3 protein. This table has roughly 100,000 distinct CDR3 sequences, around 11% appearing once. Source material: naive CD4+ T cells from blood. The source is a human donor in good health. CDR3s include the opening cysteine and the closing phenylalanine or tryptophan. The D gene is left open where the match is weak. Only some rows state a clone size, as once, few, many or a class for expanded clones.

>TRBJ2-7|.|TRBV15|many
TGTGCCACCAGCAGAGACAGGGACTCCTACGAGCAGTACTTC
CATSRDRDSYEQYF
>TRBJ1-2|.|TRBV7-9|.
TGTGCCAGCAGCTTAGAGACAAGGAACCACTTCTATGGCTACACCTTC
CASSLETRNHFYGYTF
>TRBJ1-4|.|TRBV20-1|few
TGCAGTGCTGGGGGACAAGGGGGATATGAAAAACTGTTTTTT
CSAGGQGGYEKLFF
>TRBJ1-5|TRBD1|TRBV6-2/TRBV6-3|.
TGTGCCAGCAGTTACCTCCGGCAGGGGGGCAGTCAGCCCCAGCATTTT
CASSYLRQGGSQPQHF
>TRBJ1-2|.|TRBV21-1|.
TGTGCCAGCAGCCCGGAGTGGAGGGGGCGCAACTATGGCTACACCTTC
CASSPEWRGRNYGYTF
>TRBJ1-1|.|TRBV20-1|.
TGCAGTGCCTCCGGGACAACGAACACTGAAGCTTTCTTT
CSASGTTNTEAFF
>TRBJ1-3|.|TRBV29-1|.
TGCAGCGAGAAGTTTATCACTGGAAACACCATATATTTT
CSEKFITGNTIYF
>TRBJ1-2|.|TRBV28|.
TGTGCCAGCAGAGACGAGAAGGCCTCGAGGGGCTACACCTTC
CASRDEKASRGYTF
>TRBJ2-2|.|TRBV6-2/TRBV6-3|few
TGTGCCAGCAGTTTATCCCCCGGGGAGCTGTTTTTT
CASSLSPGELFF
>TRBJ1-1|.|TRBV20-1|.
TGCAGTGCTAGAGTTCAAACAGGGAGCATGAACACTGAAGCTTTCTTT
CSARVQTGSMNTEAFF
>TRBJ2-1|TRBD1|TRBV20-1|few
TGCAGTGCTACACGGACAGGGATCAATGAGCAGTTCTTC
CSATRTGINEQFF
>TRBJ2-1|TRBD1|TRBV7-2|.
TGTGCCAGCAGCTTAAGGGGACAGAGCTCCTACAATGAGCAGTTCTTC
CASSLRGQSSYNEQFF
>TRBJ1-2|.|TRBV29-1|few
TGCAGCGTTGGGGGTGAAAACAACTATGGCTACACCTTC
CSVGGENNYGYTF
>TRBJ1-1|.|TRBV20-1|.
TGCAGTGTGCTCGGTGTAGTCGCTGAAGCTTTCTTT
CSVLGVVAEAFF
>TRBJ2-1|TRBD2|TRBV30|.
TGTGCCTGGAACACTGTGCGGGAGGGCCGGGATGAGCAGTTCTTC
CAWNTVREGRDEQFF
>TRBJ2-3|TRBD2|TRBV20-1|.
TGCAGTGTCAGGCTAGCGGGGGGTTGGGGCACAGATACGCAGTATTTT
CSVRLAGGWGTDTQYF
>TRBJ2-2|.|TRBV3-1|.
TGTGCCAGCAGCCGCGAAAGTCTCGTGTTTTTT
CASSRESLVFF
>TRBJ2-1|.|TRBV12-3/TRBV12-4|.
TGTGCCAGCAGTACTGCCAGGGACAATGAGCAGTTCTTC
CASSTARDNEQFF
>TRBJ2-1|TRBD2|TRBV19|.
TGTGCCAGTAGTATTAGGCTAGCGGGAAGGAATGAGCAGTTCTTC
CASSIRLAGRNEQFF
>TRBJ2-7|TRBD1|TRBV10-3|few
TGTGCCATCAGTGAGTCGGGACAGGAGTACTTC
CAISESGQEYF
>TRBJ2-2|TRBD2|TRBV5-6|few
TGTGCCAGCAGCTTTGCGGGAGGGCCCATCGGGGAGCTGTTTTTT
CASSFAGGPIGELFF
>TRBJ2-3|TRBD1|TRBV7-2|many
TGTGCCAGCAGCTTCGACAGGGGGCGCACAGATACGCAGTATTTT
CASSFDRGRTDTQYF
>TRBJ2-7|TRBD1|TRBV29-1|many
TGCAGCGTCGCAGACAGGGGCCGCGAGCAGTACTTC
CSVADRGREQYF
>TRBJ2-1|.|TRBV5-1|.
TGCGCCAGCAGCAAAGCCGGGACCCGCGGGTATGAGCAGTTCTTC
CASSKAGTRGYEQFF
>TRBJ2-5|.|TRBV27|few
TGTGCCAGCAGTTCCCCATCGCGGACCCAGTACTTC
CASSSPSRTQYF
>TRBJ1-1|.|TRBV7-9|few
TGTGCCAGCAGCTTCGGGGAAACTGAAGCTTTCTTT
CASSFGETEAFF